The rows below give T cell receptor beta chains drawn from one sample of a study of blood T cell repertoires in COVID-19. The method was immunoSEQ multiplex PCR; TCRdb's version includes in-frame clones alone and lacks a portion of them. Altogether some 290,000 clones are present, roughly 90% being singletons, with the ten largest covering roughly 2.9%. What was sequenced was peripheral blood. The source of these receptors is a woman in her twenties or thirties with COVID-19, enrolled during active disease. CDR3s include the opening cysteine and the closing phenylalanine or tryptophan. The order of the fields is clone size, J gene, D gene, V gene, CDR3 protein, CDR3 DNA. A D gene is named only where the DNA matches it firmly. Not every row has a clone size; where given, it reads once, few, many or a size class.

-	TRBJ2-1	TRBD2	TRBV7-8	CASSLLAGINNEQFF	TGTGCCAGCAGCTTACTAGCGGGAATAAACAATGAGCAGTTCTTC
-	TRBJ2-1	TRBD2	TRBV29-1	CSVGLAGEQFF	TGCAGCGTTGGGCTAGCGGGAGAGCAGTTCTTC
-	TRBJ1-6	TRBD1	TRBV2	CASSRGTGSSPLHF	TGTGCCAGCAGTAGGGGGACAGGGAGTTCACCCCTCCACTTT
-	TRBJ1-2	-	TRBV28	CASSPLTNYGYTF	TGTGCCAGCAGCCCCTTAACTAACTATGGCTACACCTTC
-	TRBJ2-2	-	TRBV20-1	CSASIQGYPGELFF	TGCAGTGCTAGTATACAGGGTTATCCCGGGGAGCTGTTTTTT
-	TRBJ1-1	TRBD1	TRBV7-6	CASSSDRGGLNTEAFF	TGTGCCAGCAGCTCGGACAGGGGGGGTCTCAACACTGAAGCTTTCTTT
-	TRBJ1-2	-	TRBV12-5	CASGLDRAVNGYTF	TGTGCTAGTGGTTTGGACAGGGCGGTGAATGGCTACACCTTC
once	TRBJ2-7	-	TRBV18	CASSPPSGPYEQYF	TGTGCCAGCTCACCACCGTCAGGGCCCTACGAGCAGTACTTC
-	TRBJ2-1	-	TRBV9	CASSRDLSSYNEQFF	TGTGCCAGCAGTCGAGACTTGAGCTCCTACAATGAGCAGTTCTTC
-	TRBJ2-7	-	TRBV12-3/TRBV12-4	CASSLRGTGEQYF	TGTGCCAGCAGTTTGCGGGGTACGGGCGAGCAGTACTTC
-	TRBJ1-1	-	TRBV19	CASSIARVEAFF	TGTGCCAGTAGTATAGCACGGGTTGAAGCTTTCTTT
-	TRBJ1-3	-	TRBV6-5	CASSSRGGERNTIYF	TGTGCCAGCAGTTCGAGGGGGGGAGAGAGAAACACCATATATTTT
few	TRBJ1-1	-	TRBV7-9	CASSLLGTTEAFF	TGTGCCAGCAGCTTATTGGGGACAACTGAAGCTTTCTTT
-	TRBJ1-2	-	TRBV30	CASPKSNYGYTF	TGTGCCTCCCCCAAATCAAACTATGGCTACACCTTC
-	TRBJ1-5	-	TRBV30	CAWSNEGTFNQPQHF	TGTGCCTGGAGTAACGAGGGGACTTTCAATCAGCCCCAGCATTTT
-	TRBJ2-7	-	TRBV4-1	CASSQVALSAYEQYF	TGCGCCAGCAGCCAAGTAGCGTTGTCGGCCTACGAGCAGTACTTC
-	TRBJ1-2	-	TRBV9	CASSVLVDGGEGYTF	TGTGCCAGCAGCGTCCTAGTTGACGGAGGCGAGGGCTACACCTTC
-	TRBJ1-1	-	TRBV5-1	CASSLSTDSNTEAFF	TGCGCCAGCAGCTTGTCGACAGACTCGAACACTGAAGCTTTCTTT
-	TRBJ2-1	-	TRBV19	CASSRGGQGINEQFF	TGTGCCAGTAGCCGGGGGGGACAGGGAATCAATGAGCAGTTCTTC
-	TRBJ2-7	TRBD2	TRBV5-4	CASSIEREGSYEQYF	TGTGCCAGCAGCATAGAGCGGGAGGGTTCCTACGAGCAGTACTTC
-	TRBJ1-2	TRBD1	TRBV27	CASSAAGGGYTF	TGTGCCAGCAGTGCCGCAGGGGGAGGCTACACCTTC
once	TRBJ2-1	TRBD2	TRBV9	CASGTRSSNEQFF	TGTGCCAGCGGGACTAGATCCTCTAATGAGCAGTTCTTC